These T cell receptor beta chains were read from a single sample in a study of CD8 T cells in ankylosing spondylitis. TCRdb called the 5' RACE reads again in MiXCR, with one record for every CDR3 protein. The sample has hundreds of thousands of distinct CDR3 sequences, approximately 16% seen once. Sequences were obtained from blood, either unsorted or a sorted T cell fraction (not recorded which). All receptors come from a male donor with ankylosing spondylitis. The CDR3 runs from the conserved cysteine through the conserved F or W. Each record gives: J gene, D gene, V gene, clone size, CDR3 DNA, CDR3 protein. A D gene is named only where the DNA matches it firmly. Rows give clone size only sometimes, using once, few, many, or a class for an expanded clone.

TRBJ2-1 | . | TRBV7-3 | few | TGTGCCAGCAGTTTTACATGGGCGAGCTCCTACAATGAGCAGTTCTTC | CASSFTWASSYNEQFF
TRBJ1-3 | TRBD1 | TRBV4-3 | few | TGCGCCAGCAGCCAGGACCCGACAGGGGGGGGCTCTGGAAACACCATATATTTT | CASSQDPTGGGSGNTIYF
TRBJ2-7 | TRBD1 | TRBV28 | . | TGTGCCAGCAGCGGACAGGCAAGCTCCTACGAGCAGTACTTC | CASSGQASSYEQYF
TRBJ2-7 | . | TRBV27 | . | TGTGCCAGCAGTTGGGGCAAAGCAGACTACGAGCAGTACTTC | CASSWGKADYEQYF
TRBJ2-1 | TRBD1 | TRBV11-2 | . | TGTGCCAGCAGCTTCCGCCTCCGGGACAGGGGGGAACTAGCGCCCTACAATGAGCAGTTCTTC | CASSFRLRDRGELAPYNEQFF
TRBJ1-5 | TRBD1 | TRBV5-1 | . | TGCGCCAGCAGCCCACTGGGACAGGGGGACAATCAGCCCCAGCATTTT | CASSPLGQGDNQPQHF
TRBJ1-6 | TRBD1 | TRBV5-1 | few | TGCGCCAGCAGCCCTTCCGGGACAGCCGGCGGGAATTCACCCCTCCACTTT | CASSPSGTAGGNSPLHF
TRBJ1-1 | . | TRBV5-8 | . | TGTGCCAGCACCCATCGGGTTCCCCGTGACACTGAAGCTTTCTTT | CASTHRVPRDTEAFF
TRBJ2-3 | . | TRBV6-1 | . | TGTGCCAGCAGTGGGGTGGGCACAGATACGCAGTATTTT | CASSGVGTDTQYF
TRBJ2-1 | . | TRBV12-3/TRBV12-4 | . | TGTGCCAGCAGTTTGATCCGCGGGGAGAAACCCTCCAATGAGCAGTTCTTC | CASSLIRGEKPSNEQFF
TRBJ2-7 | . | TRBV24-1 | few | TGTGCCACCAGTGATTTGGGGCAGCCCTACGAGCAGTACTTC | CATSDLGQPYEQYF
TRBJ2-5 | TRBD1 | TRBV28 | . | TGTGCCAGCAGCCCAAACAGGGGGGTATTGGAGACCCAGTACTTC | CASSPNRGVLETQYF
TRBJ2-5 | . | TRBV2 | few | TGTGCCAGCAGTGAAGACGAGACCCAGTACTTC | CASSEDETQYF
TRBJ2-2 | . | TRBV5-1 | . | TGCGCCAGCAGCTCCTGGGGGTCCGGGGAGCTGTTTTTT | CASSSWGSGELFF
TRBJ2-1 | TRBD2 | TRBV3-1 | few | TGTGCCAGCAGCCCCTCCCCCCTAGCGGGAGTTTACAATGAGCAGTTCTTC | CASSPSPLAGVYNEQFF
TRBJ1-1 | . | TRBV12-3/TRBV12-4 | few | TGTGCCAGCACCCTCTATCTGAGGGGAACTGAAGCTTTCTTT | CASTLYLRGTEAFF
TRBJ2-7 | TRBD1 | TRBV2 | . | TGTGCCAGCAGTGTTAGACAGGGGGACTACGAGCAGTACTTC | CASSVRQGDYEQYF
TRBJ2-1 | . | TRBV6-1 | few | TGTGCCAGCACTGACAGGAGTTCCTACAATGAGCAGTTCTTC | CASTDRSSYNEQFF
TRBJ2-7 | . | TRBV27 | few | TGTGCCAGCAGTAACTTACAGGGCTACGAGCAGTACTTC | CASSNLQGYEQYF
TRBJ2-1 | . | TRBV12-3/TRBV12-4 | few | TGTGCCAGCAGTCAAAAACGGGAGCCCTACAATGAGCAGTTCTTC | CASSQKREPYNEQFF
TRBJ1-1 | TRBD1 | TRBV4-1 | . | TGCGCCAGCAGCCAAGATCGATATACAGGGGGGAACACTGAAGCTTTCTTT | CASSQDRYTGGNTEAFF
TRBJ1-1 | . | TRBV7-9 | few | TGTGCCAGCAGCTTAGGGCCCACAGTGAACACTGAAGCTTTCTTT | CASSLGPTVNTEAFF
TRBJ1-5 | . | TRBV4-1 | few | TGCGCCAGCAGCCAAGAATCGGAACGGTTGAGCAATCAGCCCCAGCATTTT | CASSQESERLSNQPQHF
TRBJ1-3 | TRBD1 | TRBV30 | . | TGTGCCTGGAGCCCTACAGGGGCCTCTGGAAACACCATATATTTT | CAWSPTGASGNTIYF
TRBJ1-4 | . | TRBV7-6 | . | TGTGCCAGCAGCTCTCGGGACGGTGAAAAACTGTTTTTT | CASSSRDGEKLFF
TRBJ1-2 | TRBD1 | TRBV12-3/TRBV12-4 | . | TGTGCCAGCAGCGAGACAGGGTTCGGCTATGGCTACACCTTC | CASSETGFGYGYTF